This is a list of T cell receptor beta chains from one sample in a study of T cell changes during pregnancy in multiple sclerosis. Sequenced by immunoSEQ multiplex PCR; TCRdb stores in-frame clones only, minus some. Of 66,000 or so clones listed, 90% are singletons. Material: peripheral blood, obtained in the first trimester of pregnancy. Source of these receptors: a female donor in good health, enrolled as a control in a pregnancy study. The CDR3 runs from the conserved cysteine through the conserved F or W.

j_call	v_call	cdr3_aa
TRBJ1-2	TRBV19	CASAPGGALATGGYTF
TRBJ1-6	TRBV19	CASSIGDTSPLHF
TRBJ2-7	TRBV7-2	CASSATSGPTYEQYF
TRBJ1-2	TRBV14	CASSQDRYRSLNYGYTF
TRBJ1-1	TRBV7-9	CASSLVSPTTMNTEAFF
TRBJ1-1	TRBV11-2	CASSLGARTEAFF
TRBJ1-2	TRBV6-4	CASSSTGGADYGYTF
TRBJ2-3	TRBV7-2	CASTENRGTDTQYF
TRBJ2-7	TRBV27	CASSFRQGSYEQYF
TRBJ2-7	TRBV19	CASSFRDRAYEQYF
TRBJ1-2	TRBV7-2	CASSRGPLYGYTF
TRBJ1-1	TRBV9	CASSNRENTEAFF
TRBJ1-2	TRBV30	CAWSVQPINGYTF
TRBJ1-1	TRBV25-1	CASSDPAGGDTEAFF
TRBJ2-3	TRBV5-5	CASSLEGADTQYF
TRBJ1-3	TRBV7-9	CASSVPDRGNTIYF
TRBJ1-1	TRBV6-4	CAPLGGPEVLCTEAFF
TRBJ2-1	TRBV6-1	CASDQTGGAYNEQFF
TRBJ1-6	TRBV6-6	CASSLDRTNSPLHF
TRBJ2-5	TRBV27	CASSYRGLPQETQYF
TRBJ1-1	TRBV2	CASSQDRETEAFF
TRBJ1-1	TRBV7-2	CASSLTGGELGTEAFF
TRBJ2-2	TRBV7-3	CASSLLGNTGELFF
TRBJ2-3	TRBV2	CASSGQGVTDTQYF
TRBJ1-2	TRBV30	CAWIRDRSTNYGYTF
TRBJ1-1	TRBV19	CASGDRGTEAFF
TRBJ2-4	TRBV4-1	CASSHPLAGSSKNIQYF
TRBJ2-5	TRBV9	CASSRGQGTQETQYF
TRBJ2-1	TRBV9	CASSGGQGGNEQFF
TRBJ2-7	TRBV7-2	CASSPTLGAGEQYF
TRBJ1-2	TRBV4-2	CASSQAKTGTGNYGYTF
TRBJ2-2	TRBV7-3	CASSFSSSGELFF
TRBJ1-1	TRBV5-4	CASSSDRADEAFF
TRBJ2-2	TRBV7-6	CAIYPSRLAGNTGELFF
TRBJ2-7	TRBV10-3	CAISGQGSNEQYF
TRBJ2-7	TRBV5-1	CASSEDRAPYEQYF
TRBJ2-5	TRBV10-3	CAISESKTGFGETQYF
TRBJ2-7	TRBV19	CASSPQQETYEQYF
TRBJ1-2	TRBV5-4	CASSLEGMFTF
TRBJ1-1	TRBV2	CASSRDSKEAFF
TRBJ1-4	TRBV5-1	CASSFAGGWNEKLFF
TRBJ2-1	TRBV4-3	CASSQDSAGGLNEQFF
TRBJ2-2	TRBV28	CASSLLAGGRVGELFF
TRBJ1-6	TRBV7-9	CASSRDSNSPLHF
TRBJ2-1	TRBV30	CAWKDRDNEQFF